This T cell receptor (beta chain) was found in a study of T cell responses to AZD1222 COVID-19 vaccine. Findings and caveats of the study: Two AZD1222 doses significantly raised spike-specific TCR breadth and depth over controls.

V shed 6 bases, J shed 10 bases, and the junction held 7 bases outside the gene matches. This CDR3 is 14 amino acids long. The germline V gene encodes CDR1 SEHNR and CDR2 FQNEAQ (reference sequence). Notes on this clone: Its target is not known.

The protocol was immunoSEQ multiplex PCR, while the TCRdb copy is restricted to in-frame clones and leaves out a portion. Of around 160,000 clones in the sample, approximately 94% were seen once. The TCR originated in an adult in good health. The chain has TRBV7-9 and TRBJ1-6; 9 bases fit TRBD1. The sample in question was peripheral blood, obtained on day 0 of AZD1222 vaccination. The CDR3 sequence: CASSEQGAESPLHF. CDR3 coding DNA: TGTGCCAGCAGTGAACAGGGGGCAGAGTCACCCCTCCACTTT. Complete variable domain (other parts from reference TRBV7-9 and TRBJ1-6): DTGVSQNPRHKITKRGQNVTFRCDPISEHNRLYWYRQTLGQGPEFLTYFQNEAQLEKSRLLSDRFSAERPKGSFSTLEIQRTEQGDSAMYLCASSEQGAESPLHFGNGTRLTVT.